This TCR beta chain originates from a study of blood T cell repertoires in COVID-19. Original processing methods: Amplification of reference gene primers was used by the study to estimate nucleated cell counts. TCRdb's copy holds only in-frame clones and misses some; the assay was immunoSEQ multiplex PCR. From that table come the V and J calls and clone size; the DNA was used to work out D and trimming. Of 250,000 to 300,000 clones listed, roughly 89% are singletons. V gave up 0 bases and J gave up 6 bases; unmatched junction bases: 5. Germline V gene data show CDR1 as MNHEY and CDR2 as SVGEGT. This CDR3 region has 15 residues.

The sequencing sample was made of peripheral blood. The V and J genes are TRBV6-2 or TRBV6-3 and TRBJ2-4; TRBD1 matches at 7 bases. The sequence derives from a woman aged 40 to 50 who had recovered from COVID-19. The CDR3: CASSYSRQGGNIQYF. As DNA, the CDR3 is TGTGCCAGCAGTTACTCCCGACAGGGTGGAAACATTCAGTACTTC.